This T cell receptor (beta chain) was retrieved from a study of CD8 T cells in Susac syndrome. Random hexamers were used to reverse transcribe the RNA input (roughly 0.5 to 1 ug). Amplification of TCR beta CDR3 spanned 54 Vbeta and 13 Jbeta via immunoSEQ multiplex PCR. MiXCR, run by TCRdb on the immunoSEQ multiplex PCR reads, gives a single entry per CDR3 protein. The top ten hold about 0.093% of the sample, which has 150,000 to 200,000 distinct CDR3 sequences, approximately 96% seen once. CD8+ and CD4+ T cells from blood underwent TCR beta sequencing. The CDR3 contains 13 residues. CDR1 and CDR2 (germline): ENHRY, SYGVKD. Trimming at V came to 4 bases and at J to 3 bases, leaving 2 bases not matched to a gene.

The sample was CD4+ T cells from PBMCs. This chain links TRBV10-3 with TRBJ2-5; 7 nucleotides align to TRBD2. The source is a human donor with multiple sclerosis. The CDR3 region is CAISAGGEETQYF. CDR3 DNA sequence: TGTGCCATCAGTGCGGGGGGTGAAGAGACCCAGTACTTC.